The TCR beta chain described here comes from a study of T-cell memory formation after mild COVID-19. About the study: Clustering of TCRs was largely donor specific.

V shed 9 bases and J shed 4 bases, with 16 bases lying between them. Germline V gives CDR1 SGHVS, CDR2 FNYEAQ. The CDR3 consists of 13 residues. TCRdb recomputed calls from the 5' RACE reads with MiXCR, one row per CDR3 protein. The top ten hold 7.5% to 9.5% of the sample, which has about 560,000 distinct CDR3 sequences, less than 25% seen once. V and J are TRBV7-6 and TRBJ2-7; tentative D call: TRBD2 (6 bases). Material for sequencing was PBMCs or a T cell subset sorted from them (not recorded which). This clonotype was obtained from an adult woman who had mild COVID-19 (a few samples of this study predate the infection). Cell type and time point are not known. The CDR3 protein is CASPSFRGYEQYF. The CDR3 nucleotides read TGTGCCAGTCCTAGCTTCCGGGGGTACGAGCAGTACTTC.